The sequence of this T cell receptor (beta chain) was determined in a study of blood T cell repertoires in COVID-19. Overall study context: PBMCs, B-cell-depleted T cells, or T cells were the source of the cDNA or gDNA that made up the material.

Repertoires were generated with immunoSEQ multiplex PCR, while TCRdb's copy carries only in-frame clones and drops some. The sample contains approximately 250,000 clones, about 88% of which appear only once. The CDR3 spans 13 residues. The V gene lost 0 bases and the J gene lost 9 bases, with 11 bases spanning the gap. Germline CDR1 and CDR2: MNHNS and SASEGT. Input material: peripheral blood. The chain is built from TRBV6-1 and TRBJ1-2, with D unresolved. The clonotype originates from a man aged 18 to 29 with active or convalescent COVID-19. CDR3 loop: CASSEAGMRSYTF. DNA for the CDR3: TGTGCCAGCAGTGAAGCGGGTATGAGGAGCTACACCTTC.